Below, one T cell receptor beta chain is given with its context. Its cognate antigen has yet to be identified. No base quality information exists; no much larger clone differs at one position. The immunoSEQ Assay was used to immunosequence TCRbeta CDR3 regions from genomic DNA. Genomic DNA was amplified by bias-controlled multiplex PCR before high-throughput sequencing. The original methods were these. To quantify the absolute abundance of each unique TCRbeta CDR3 region, the sequences were collapsed and filtered. Clonality was defined as 1 minus Pielou's evenness and was calculated using productive rearrangements only. A previously published method was used to identify clones whose frequencies were significantly greater in on-treatment samples than in baseline samples. The table was pulled from immuneACCESS by TCRdb, which kept in-frame rearrangements only. Such tables lose some clones; where checked, under half of the loss comes from unresolved V genes, and the rest has no known cause. Clone size and the V and J calls come from that table; the DNA yielded D and trimming. The table for this sample lists some 19,000 clones; approximately 81% of them were counted only once. Jointly, the top ten make up 30% to 35% of the sample.

The entry originates in a study of sequential checkpoint blockade in melanoma (dated by TCRdb to between 2018 and 2020). Looking at the study overall: In a 1:1 randomization, patients received either first-line nivolumab then ipilimumab (arm A) or ipilimumab then nivolumab (arm B). Both trial sequences were followed by maintenance nivolumab. Results and caveats for the whole study, not just this receptor: The model for predicting response that combines TCR metrics with mutation burden needs to be validated in larger, independent patient cohorts.

Read against the paper, the sample's treatment or condition label means: randomized to nivolumab then ipilimumab (arm A) or the reverse (arm B). None of the patients in the trial had previously been given DNA-damaging chemotherapy. On a FACS Aria II flow cytometer, live CD3+CD8+ cells that were negative for CD19 and CD56 were sorted from thawed PBMCs. Samples were obtained from patients with melanoma enrolled in CheckMate 064, a randomized, open-label phase II trial of sequential checkpoint blockade. Peripheral blood mononuclear cells were collected by leukapheresis, purified with Ficoll-Paque, and frozen in human serum with approximately 9.4% DMSO. Purity of sorted blood CD3+CD8+ cells was verified at >95% immediately after sorting, followed by DNA extraction. The CDR3 runs 10 residues from the cysteine to the phenylalanine. The DNA shown is the 30-base CDR3, in frame from base 1. CDR1 and CDR2, looked up from the germline V gene, are MGHDK and SYGVNS. The V end gives up 10 bases and the J end 9 bases, leaving 4 bases in the junction not matched to a gene.

This receptor was taken from a human donor with melanoma. The sequence joins TRBV25-1 to TRBJ1-1; TRBD1 fits 8 bases in the junction. Specimen: CD8+ T cells sorted from blood (inferred from file names), collected from a patient given nivolumab and ipilimumab in sequence. The CDR3 region: CATQGAKAFF. The DNA sequence is given as TGTGCCACCCAGGGGGCCAAAGCTTTCTTT.